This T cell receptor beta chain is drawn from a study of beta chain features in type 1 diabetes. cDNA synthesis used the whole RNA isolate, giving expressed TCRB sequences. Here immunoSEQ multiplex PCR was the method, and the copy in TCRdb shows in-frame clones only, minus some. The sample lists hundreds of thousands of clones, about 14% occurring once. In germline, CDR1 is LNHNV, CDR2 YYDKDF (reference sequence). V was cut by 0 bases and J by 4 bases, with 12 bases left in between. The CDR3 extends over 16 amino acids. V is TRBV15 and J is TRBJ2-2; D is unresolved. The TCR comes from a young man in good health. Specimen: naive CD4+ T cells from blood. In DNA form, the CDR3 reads TGTGCCACCAGCAGAGAAAAGTCCCTAGGCACCGGGGAGCTGTTTTTT. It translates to CATSREKSLGTGELFF.